The T cell receptor beta chain described here comes from a study of blood T cell repertoires in COVID-19 (dated by TCRdb to 2020 to 2022). A note on the overall study: The collaborator samples originated in the United States, Italy and Spain and spanned the acute and convalescent phases of COVID-19. The material from the prospective study consisted of cDNA or gDNA derived from T cells, B-cell-depleted T cells, or PBMCs. Subjects who had been exposed to COVID-19, were actively infected with it, or had recovered from it provided the deeply sampled blood TCRbeta repertoires that made up the dataset. The repertoires were released in a freely available public database intended as a resource for research on the immune response to SARS-CoV-2. Samples were obtained from the ongoing ImmuneRACE study (first 160 participants) and from 1,200 or so subjects provided by 6 global collaborators. The sample metadata nearly always contained a de-identified subject ID, COVID-19 status, age in years and sex. Where available, HLA class I and class II types were obtained from metadata supplied by the sample provider rather than from assay-based typing.

Each collaborating institution followed its own protocols to collect whole blood in K2EDTA tubes. Collaborator samples were shipped for TCRbeta analysis as frozen whole blood, isolated PBMCs, or DNA extracted from either sample type. About this clone: What antigen it recognizes has not been identified. No base qualities exist here, and no much larger clone lies one base off it.

TCRbeta CDR3 regions were amplified from genomic DNA by means of the immunoSEQ Assay, a bias-controlled multiplex PCR. The paper's data handling went like this. The number of nucleated cells in each sample was estimated from the amplification of reference gene primers within the assay. To quantify the absolute abundance of each unique TCRbeta CDR3 rearrangement, sequence reads were collapsed and filtered. For each sample, productive Simpson clonality was calculated as the square root of Simpson's diversity index over productive rearrangements. The immuneACCESS repertoire file appears here via TCRdb, limited to in-frame rearrangements. These files lack a portion of the clones; in checked studies, under half of the deficit traces to unresolved V genes, and the cause of the others is not known. From that table come the V and J calls and clone size; the DNA was used to work out D and trimming. This sample lists some 120,000 clones; roughly 90% were detected once. The ten largest clones add up to under 4.5% of the sample.

Study-wide conclusions, independent of this receptor: Clinical and demographic metadata were provided uncurated, with the amount varying by source and participant.

Trimming leaves V shorter by 2 bases and J shorter by 6 bases, with the junction holding 10 bases beyond the gene matches. The CDR3 spans 16 residues, from the cysteine through the phenylalanine. Kept here is only the CDR3 DNA, which spans 48 bases and is read in frame from base 1. The CDR1 and CDR2 encoded by the germline V gene are SGHRS and YFSETQ. The clonotype originates from a man aged 50 to 60 with active COVID-19. The rearranged chain carries TRBV5-1 and TRBJ2-2, with 7 bases matching TRBD1. The sequencing sample was made of peripheral blood. At the DNA level, the sequence is TGCGCCAGCAGCTTCCGACAGGGTGTGATACCCGGGGAGCTGTTTTTT. The encoded protein is CASSFRQGVIPGELFF. The CDR3, completed at both ends by the reference TRBV5-1 and TRBJ2-2 genes, gives the full variable domain KAGVTQTPRYLIKTRGQQVTLSCSPISGHRSVSWYQQTPGQGLQFLFEYFSETQRNKGNFPGRFSGRQFSNSRSEMNVSTLELGDSALYLCASSFRQGVIPGELFFGEGSRLTVL.